The 4 T cell receptor beta chains reported below all come from one sample, sequenced in a study of blood T cell repertoires in COVID-19. Some clones are missing from TCRdb's copy, which holds only in-frame ones; the method was immunoSEQ multiplex PCR. The sample has roughly 330,000 clones, around 87% seen once. The sample taken for sequencing was PBMCs or T cells enriched from blood (not recorded which). All receptors come from a woman in her 30s who had recovered from COVID-19.

The V call is TRBV6-5, the J call TRBJ2-1; TRBD2 matches at 9 bases. V shed 7 bases, J shed 4 bases, and the junction held 8 bases outside the gene matches. The CDR3 consists of 15 residues. Germline-derived CDR1 and CDR2 are MNHEY and SVGAGI. The CDR3 DNA reads as TGTGCCAGCACTGTGGGGACTAGCAGGTACAATGAGCAGTTCTTC. Residues: CASTVGTSRYNEQFF.

This chain links TRBV15 with TRBJ2-5, with 9 positions matching TRBD2. V was clipped by 2 bases and J by 3 bases; unmatched bases: 4. Germline V gene sequence: CDR1 LNHNV, CDR2 YYDKDF (reference sequence). The CDR3 has 15 residues. The CDR3 region has the DNA TGTGCCACCAGCAGATTCAGCGGGGGGAAAGAGACCCAGTACTTC. Translation gives CATSRFSGGKETQYF.

The J gene is TRBJ2-3, the V gene TRBV5-6; TRBD2 aligns across 14 bases. V was clipped by 4 bases and J by 4 bases; unmatched bases: 11. This CDR3 spans 18 amino acids. Germline V gene lookup returns CDR1 SGHDT and CDR2 YYEEEE. The DNA of the CDR3 is TGTGCCAGCAGCATAAGACTAGCGGGGGGGCCTATCGCAGATACGCAGTATTTT. Translation gives CASSIRLAGGPIADTQYF.

V gene TRBV13 combines with J gene TRBJ1-2, with 12 bases that match TRBD1. The V segment lost 0 bases and the J segment 7 bases; nucleotides outside the gene matches: 6. Germline CDR1 PRHDT, CDR2 FYEKMQ (reference sequence). The CDR3 is made up of 16 amino acids. CDR3 sequence: CASSLGLGTGGGGYTF. The DNA of the CDR3 is TGTGCCAGCAGCTTAGGCCTGGGGACAGGGGGCGGTGGCTACACCTTC.